The present T cell receptor beta chain was sequenced within a study of blood T cells in healthy people across ages. As for the study in general: In model experiments, template switching was able to capture about one barcoded beta molecule for every two T cells that were present. Study observations and caveats: Diversity figures derived from one million T cells were judged to underestimate the true value.

The CDR3 is 14 amino acids. Germline V gene data show CDR1 as SNHLY and CDR2 as FYNNEI. The V and J ends lost 5 bases and 0 bases respectively, with 10 bases between them. PCR was performed a second time for about 7 to 12 cycles using a sample-barcoded 5' primer and a J-beta primer mix. One entry per CDR3 protein, called by TCRdb with MiXCR from the 5' RACE reads. The sample consists of hundreds of thousands of distinct CDR3 sequences, 44% of them appearing once. Regarding this clonotype: Its antigen is unidentified.

V gene TRBV2 combines with J gene TRBJ1-1; D ambiguous. This TCR came from a man in his 60s in good health. The sample taken for sequencing was blood. CDR3 sequence: CASSLKAMNTEAFF. The CDR3 region has the DNA TGTGCCAGCAGTCTTAAGGCCATGAACACTGAAGCTTTCTTT.